This T cell receptor (beta chain) was sequenced during a study of CXCR3-negative and CXCR3-positive naive CD8 T cells (dated by TCRdb to about 2019). Notes on the research overall: In total, 110 million to 150 million TRB reads were obtained, corresponding to roughly 1.5 +/- 0.3 million reads per library. The diversity and physicochemical repertoire analyses included 11 donors pooled from two independent experiments. For the TRBV-TRBJ cluster analysis, the naive subsets came from about 5 donors, while the memory cells came from 3 donors. Broader findings and caveats from the paper: Naive CXCR3-negative and CXCR3-positive cells from the same donor showed similar TRBV-TRBJ usage, whereas memory cells showed distinct patterns. Both naive subsets had comparably high repertoire diversity, while memory CD8+ T cells had much lower repertoire diversity. Because surface CD5, which has been linked to self-reactivity in mice, was comparable between naive subsets, TCR interaction strength was also inferred from TRB CDR3 physicochemical properties. CXCR3 expression partially decreased after cryopreservation, so most assays used freshly isolated PBMCs. Compared with CXCR3-negative naive cells, CXCR3-positive naive cells had TRB CDR3s with higher hydrophobicity (lower Kidera factor 4), lower energy, and higher strength and volume indices.

These reads were obtained on a NextSeq 550. The Human TCR Profiling Kit (MiLaboratory) was used to prepare UMI-labeled 5' RACE TRB cDNA libraries. The full amount of extracted RNA was used for cDNA synthesis, and the full amount of resulting cDNA was used for PCR amplification. Libraries were prepared in parallel using an identical number of PCR cycles. From the authors' description of their analysis: MIGEC and MiXCR extracted about 50,000 +/- 10,000 unique UMI-labeled TRB cDNA molecules per library, requiring at least two reads per UMI. On average, each library contained approximately 40,000 +/- 10,000 functional in-frame TRB CDR3 nucleotide clonotypes without stop codons. Diversity metrics, including normalized Shannon-Wiener and Chao1, were computed in VDJtools after downsampling to 5000 UMI-labeled TRB molecules per sample. For the central five CDR3 residues, VDJtools calculated physicochemical properties weighted by clonotype size, namely interaction energy, strength, volume and Kidera factor 4. Once TCRdb had reprocessed the reads, it stored one entry per CDR3 protein sequence and supplied no DNA. TCRdb, not the authors, supplied the V and J calls. The sample's own table lists around 63,000 distinct CDR3 sequences. The leading ten clones occupy 4% to 5.5% of the sample.

In regard to this clonotype: It lacks a known antigen.

The germline V gene (reference sequence) supplies CDR1 SEHNR and CDR2 FQNEAQ. Its CDR3 holds 16 amino acids, cysteine through phenylalanine. The DNA is not on file. For each CD8+ T cell subset, flow sorting was done in triplicate, and 300,000 to 350,000 cells per subset went directly into RLT lysis buffer. To keep memory contaminants out, a stringent definition of naive CD8+ T cells was applied: CD45RO-CCR7+CD27+CD95-. Peripheral blood mononuclear cells were isolated from buffy coats by standard density gradient centrifugation. Naive CXCR3-negative and CXCR3-positive CD8+ T cells were flow-sorted on a FACSAria III. An RNeasy Mini Kit was used to extract total RNA from the sorted cells.

The chain employs TRBV7-9 and TRBJ2-5; absent DNA, TCRdb's TRBD2 call cannot be checked. The source is a human donor in good health. Some clones in this sample may be carry-over from other donors' samples. The sequencing sample was made of naive CXCR3+ CD8+ T cells from blood. This sample's cell subset or site label indicates: CD45RO-CCR7+CD27+CD95- naive CD8+ T cells expressing CXCR3 (TNR3+). The CDR3 amino acid sequence is: CASSLATVAGKETQYF.